The rows below give T cell receptor beta chains drawn from one sample of a study of monozygotic twins with cystic fibrosis. Assay: immunoSEQ multiplex PCR; the TCRdb copy retains only in-frame clones and omits some. The sample includes about 22,000 clones, roughly 89% seen only once; the top ten take approximately 1.3%. The sample taken for sequencing was blood. These receptors were collected from a woman aged 30 to 39 with cystic fibrosis. CDR3s include the opening cysteine and the closing phenylalanine or tryptophan. D genes are given only for firm matches. A clone size is listed for some rows: how often the clone was seen (once, few, many), or a class if it is expanded.

size,V,D,J,DNA,CDR3
-,TRBV19,-,TRBJ1-6,TGTGCCAGTAGCAGGAACAGAGGGAATTCACCCCTCCACTTT,CASSRNRGNSPLHF
-,TRBV7-9,TRBD1,TRBJ2-3,TGTGCCAGCAGCCGCACAGGGGGCGGCGCAGATACGCAGTATTTT,CASSRTGGGADTQYF
-,TRBV4-1,-,TRBJ1-2,TGCGCCAGCAGCCAAGAATTCGGAGGGGGCTATGGCTACACCTTC,CASSQEFGGGYGYTF
-,TRBV6-5,-,TRBJ2-2,TGTGCCAGCAGTTATGGCGGGACTCCCACCGGGGAGCTGTTTTTT,CASSYGGTPTGELFF
-,TRBV19,-,TRBJ2-3,TGTGCCAGTAGTATACGTCCCGCCAGCGGCACAGATACGCAGTATTTT,CASSIRPASGTDTQYF
-,TRBV7-8,TRBD1,TRBJ1-2,TGTGCCAGCAGCTTGAAAATAGGGGGCGGCTACACCTTC,CASSLKIGGGYTF
-,TRBV5-1,-,TRBJ2-1,TGCGCCAGCAGCTTCGACCCCGCAGGTGAGCAGTTCTTC,CASSFDPAGEQFF
-,TRBV5-1,TRBD1,TRBJ1-2,TGCGCCAGCCGATCGACAGGGTCGGACTATGGCTACACCTTC,CASRSTGSDYGYTF
-,TRBV7-9,-,TRBJ1-1,TGTGCCAGCAGCTCTCGACAGCTCACTGAAGCTTTCTTT,CASSSRQLTEAFF
-,TRBV7-9,TRBD1,TRBJ1-2,TGTGCCAGCAGCTTAGACAGGGGACAGGTCTATGGCTACACCTTC,CASSLDRGQVYGYTF
-,TRBV19,-,TRBJ2-7,TGTGCCAGTAGTATAGCTGAGGGGTCCTACGAGCAGTACTTC,CASSIAEGSYEQYF
-,TRBV11-2,TRBD1,TRBJ1-2,TGTGCCAGCAGCCTCTCCACCGGGACAGCCTATGGCTACACCTTC,CASSLSTGTAYGYTF
-,TRBV9,-,TRBJ2-7,TGTGCCAGCAGCCCCCGAGCGGAGCCCTACGAGCAGTACTTC,CASSPRAEPYEQYF
-,TRBV7-8,TRBD1,TRBJ1-6,TGTGCCAGCAGCTTAAACAGGGGAGTGAATTCACCCCTCCACTTT,CASSLNRGVNSPLHF
few,TRBV2,-,TRBJ1-1,TGTGCCAGCAGTGTTACAGGGAACACTGAAGCTTTCTTT,CASSVTGNTEAFF
-,TRBV2,-,TRBJ1-1,TGTGCCAGCAATAGTTTCGGTGGGAACACTGAAGCTTTCTTT,CASNSFGGNTEAFF
-,TRBV30,-,TRBJ2-1,TGTGCCTGGAGTACCGTGACCTCCGGTGAGCAGTTCTTC,CAWSTVTSGEQFF
-,TRBV4-3,TRBD2,TRBJ2-3,TGCGCCAGCAGCCAAGATTCGACTAGCGTGCCAGATACGCAGTATTTT,CASSQDSTSVPDTQYF
-,TRBV28,-,TRBJ1-1,TGTGCCAGCAGTCCCCCGACGGGGCACAACACTGAAGCTTTCTTT,CASSPPTGHNTEAFF
few,TRBV11-2,-,TRBJ1-6,TGTGCCAGCAGCTTAGGTCTGGATTCACCCCTCCACTTT,CASSLGLDSPLHF
-,TRBV19,TRBD1,TRBJ2-1,TGTGCCAGTAGTATATCCGCAGGGGGTATGAATGAGCAGTTCTTC,CASSISAGGMNEQFF
-,TRBV7-2,-,TRBJ1-5,TGTGCCAGCAGCTTATTGGGGGATATCAATCAGCCCCAGCATTTT,CASSLLGDINQPQHF
-,TRBV7-9,TRBD1,TRBJ2-7,TGTGCCATCCTAAGACAGGGGGCAAACGAGCAGTACTTC,CAILRQGANEQYF
-,TRBV27,TRBD2,TRBJ2-3,TGTGCCAGCAGTTTACTAGCGGGCACAGATACGCAGTATTTT,CASSLLAGTDTQYF
-,TRBV28,TRBD1,TRBJ1-2,TGTGCCAGCAGGCGCGGGACAGGGTCTATTTACTATGGCTACACCTTC,CASRRGTGSIYYGYTF
-,TRBV5-4,-,TRBJ1-3,TGTGCCACCTCGCAGGGCCTCTCTGGAAACACCATATATTTT,CATSQGLSGNTIYF
-,TRBV19,-,TRBJ2-1,TGTGCCAGTAGTATAGGCAGGGCCCCCTACAATGAGCAGTTCTTC,CASSIGRAPYNEQFF
-,TRBV14,TRBD2,TRBJ2-7,TGTGCCAGCGGTAGCGGGACCTACGAGCAGTACTTC,CASGSGTYEQYF
-,TRBV19,-,TRBJ2-7,TGTGCCAGTAGTATTGTTCAGGGGCCCACCTACGAGCAGTACTTC,CASSIVQGPTYEQYF
once,TRBV4-3,TRBD1,TRBJ1-4,TGCGCCAGCAGCCAAGACTGGGACAGGAATGAAAAACTGTTTTTT,CASSQDWDRNEKLFF
-,TRBV4-1,-,TRBJ2-7,TGCGCCAGCAGCCACCTGGGACGGACCTACGAGCAGTACTTC,CASSHLGRTYEQYF
-,TRBV4-3,-,TRBJ1-3,TGCGCCAGCAGCCAAGAAGTTACAACGCCTGGAAACACCATATATTTT,CASSQEVTTPGNTIYF
-,TRBV7-9,-,TRBJ2-1,TGTGCCAGCAGCCCCGTAAGGGGGGTCTACAATGAGCAGTTCTTC,CASSPVRGVYNEQFF
-,TRBV4-1,TRBD2,TRBJ2-5,TGCGCCAGCAGCCGAGGTAGCGGGGGGTCCAAAGAGACCCAGTACTTC,CASSRGSGGSKETQYF
-,TRBV19,TRBD2,TRBJ2-3,TGTGCCAGTAGTATGCTCGGCGGGGGGGCGGCAGATACGCAGTATTTT,CASSMLGGGAADTQYF
-,TRBV18,-,TRBJ1-5,TGTGCCAGCTCACCACCGGGGGGTGCCAATCAGCCCCAGCATTTT,CASSPPGGANQPQHF